This T cell receptor (beta chain) originates from a study of shared clonotypes between healthy human individuals. Germline V CDR1 and CDR2: MNHNS, SASEGT. Trimming took 5 bases from V and 3 from J, leaving 17 bases between them. CDR3 size: 15 residues. TCRdb's table, derived via immunoSEQ multiplex PCR, lists solely in-frame clones and lacks some. This sample has approximately 2.1 million clones; more than 80% occur once, and the top ten carry approximately 0.4%. The V gene is TRBV6-1, the J gene TRBJ2-7; no reliable D call. Material for sequencing was naive CD4+ T cells from PBMCs. Subset specified: CD45RA+ positively selected. This receptor was taken from a man aged 18 to 30 in good health. Some clones in this sample may be carry-over from other donors' samples. CDR3 nucleotides: TGTGCCAGCAGTCCATCCTTGTCGTACGACTACGAGCAGTACTTC. Amino acid sequence: CASSPSLSYDYEQYF.